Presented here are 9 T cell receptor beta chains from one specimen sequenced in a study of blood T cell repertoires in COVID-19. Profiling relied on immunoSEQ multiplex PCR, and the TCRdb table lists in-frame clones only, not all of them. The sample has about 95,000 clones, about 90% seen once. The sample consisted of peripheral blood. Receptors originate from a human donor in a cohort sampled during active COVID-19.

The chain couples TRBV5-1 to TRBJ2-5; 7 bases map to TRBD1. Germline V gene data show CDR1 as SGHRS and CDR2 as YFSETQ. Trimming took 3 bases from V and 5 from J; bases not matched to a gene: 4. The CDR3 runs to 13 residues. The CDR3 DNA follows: TGCGCCAGCAGCTCCACAGGGGAGGAGACCCAGTACTTC. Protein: CASSSTGEETQYF.

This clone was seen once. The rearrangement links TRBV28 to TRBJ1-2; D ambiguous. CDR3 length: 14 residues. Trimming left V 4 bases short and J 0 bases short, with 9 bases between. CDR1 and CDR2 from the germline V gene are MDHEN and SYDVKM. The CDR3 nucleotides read TGTGCCAGCAGTTCCGGTCCCACTAACTATGGCTACACCTTC. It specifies CASSSGPTNYGYTF.

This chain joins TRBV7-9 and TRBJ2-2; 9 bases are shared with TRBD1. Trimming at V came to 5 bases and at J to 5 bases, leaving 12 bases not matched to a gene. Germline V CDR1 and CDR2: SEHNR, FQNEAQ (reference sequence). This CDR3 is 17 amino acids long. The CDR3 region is CASSRGWGTGMTGELFF. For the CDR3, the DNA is TGTGCCAGCAGCCGTGGTTGGGGGACAGGGATGACCGGGGAGCTGTTTTTT.

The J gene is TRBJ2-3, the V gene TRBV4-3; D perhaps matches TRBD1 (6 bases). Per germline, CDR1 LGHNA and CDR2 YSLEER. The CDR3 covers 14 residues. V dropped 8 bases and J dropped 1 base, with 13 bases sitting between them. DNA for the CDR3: TGCGCCAGCGGCAAACAGGGACGCACAGATACGCAGTATTTT. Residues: CASGKQGRTDTQYF.

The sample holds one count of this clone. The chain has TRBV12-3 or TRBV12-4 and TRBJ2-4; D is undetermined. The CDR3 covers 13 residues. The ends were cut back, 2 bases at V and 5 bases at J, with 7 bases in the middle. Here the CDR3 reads CASSLYNQNIQYF. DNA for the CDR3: TGTGCCAGCAGTTTATACAACCAAAACATTCAGTACTTC.

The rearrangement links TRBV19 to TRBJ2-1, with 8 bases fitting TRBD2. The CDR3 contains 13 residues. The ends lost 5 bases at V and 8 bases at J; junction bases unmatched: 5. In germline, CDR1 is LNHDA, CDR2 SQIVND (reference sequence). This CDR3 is CASSSGGQDEQFF. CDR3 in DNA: TGTGCCAGTAGTTCGGGGGGGCAGGATGAGCAGTTCTTC.

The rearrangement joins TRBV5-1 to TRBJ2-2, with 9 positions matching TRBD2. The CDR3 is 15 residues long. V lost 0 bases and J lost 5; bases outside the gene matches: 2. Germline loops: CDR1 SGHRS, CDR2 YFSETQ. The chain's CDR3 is CASSLALAGTGELFF. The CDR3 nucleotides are TGCGCCAGCAGCTTGGCTCTAGCGGGGACCGGGGAGCTGTTTTTT. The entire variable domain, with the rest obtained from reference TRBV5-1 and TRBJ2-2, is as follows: KAGVTQTPRYLIKTRGQQVTLSCSPISGHRSVSWYQQTPGQGLQFLFEYFSETQRNKGNFPGRFSGRQFSNSRSEMNVSTLELGDSALYLCASSLALAGTGELFFGEGSRLTVL.

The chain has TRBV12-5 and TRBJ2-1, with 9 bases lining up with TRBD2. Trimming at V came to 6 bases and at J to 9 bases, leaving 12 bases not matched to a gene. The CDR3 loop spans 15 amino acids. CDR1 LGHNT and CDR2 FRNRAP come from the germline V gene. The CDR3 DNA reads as TGTGCTAGTGGCTCCTTGGGACTAGCTGGCGGTGAGCAGTTCTTC. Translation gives CASGSLGLAGGEQFF.

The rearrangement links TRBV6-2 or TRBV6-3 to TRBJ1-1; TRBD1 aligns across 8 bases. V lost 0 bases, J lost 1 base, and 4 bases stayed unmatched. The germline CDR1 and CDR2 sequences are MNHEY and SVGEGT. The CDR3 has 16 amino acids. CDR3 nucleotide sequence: TGTGCCAGCAGTTACTCTATCGGGACAGGGAACACTGAAGCTTTCTTT. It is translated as CASSYSIGTGNTEAFF.